These 21 T cell receptor beta chains originate from one sample sequenced in a study of T cell repertoires in cytomegalovirus infection. TCRdb re-called the reads through MiXCR, storing one row per CDR3 protein. The data contain roughly 200,000 distinct CDR3 sequences, roughly 9.8% of them singletons. The source material was PBMCs. The origin of the receptors is a human donor in good health (CMV status not recorded). Some clones in this sample may be carry-over from other donors' samples.

In its sample, this clonotype was seen many times. V gene TRBV5-4 combines with J gene TRBJ2-5; D perhaps matches TRBD2 (5 bases). V was clipped by 4 bases and J by 0 bases, with 7 bases between them. Germline V gives CDR1 SGHNT, CDR2 YYREEE (reference sequence). The CDR3 covers 13 residues. The CDR3 region is CASSAGNQETQYF. The CDR3 bases are TGTGCCAGCAGCGCCGGGAACCAAGAGACCCAGTACTTC.

The chain links TRBV11-1 to TRBJ2-1, with 9 bases identical to TRBD2. The CDR3 contains 16 residues. Trimming removed 10 bases from V and 0 bases from J; junction bases left unmatched: 10. Germline V gene sequence: CDR1 SGHAT, CDR2 FQDESV (reference sequence). The CDR3 sequence is CATERAGGPSYNEQFF. The DNA for the CDR3 is TGTGCCACCGAGCGGGCGGGAGGGCCCTCCTACAATGAGCAGTTCTTC.

This clonotype has at least ten counts. CDR3 in amino acids: CASSPGGSEKLFF. The CDR3 nucleotides read TGTGCCAGCAGCCCAGGGGGTTCGGAAAAACTGTTTTTT. This chain connects TRBV7-9 to TRBJ1-4, with 7 positions matching TRBD1. From germline, CDR1 is SEHNR and CDR2 FQNEAQ (reference sequence). The CDR3 runs 13 residues. The junction had 5 bases not matched to a gene; V was cut back by 5 bases and J by 8 bases.

This clonotype was found many times. The chain uses TRBV7-2 and TRBJ2-3; D may be TRBD1 (7 bases). V lost 7 bases and J 2 bases, leaving 16 bases between the germline ends. This CDR3 is 15 amino acids long. Germline loops: CDR1 SGHTA, CDR2 FQGNSA. CDR3 DNA: TGTGCCAGCACCCAGGGGGACTCATACACAGATACGCAGTATTTT. Protein product: CASTQGDSYTDTQYF.

The CDR3 loop is CAWSGGWSSYEQYF. In DNA, the CDR3 is TGTGCCTGGAGTGGGGGGTGGAGCTCCTACGAGCAGTACTTC. The genes are TRBV30 and TRBJ2-7; the D call may be TRBD1 or TRBD2 (5 bases each). Germline V CDR1 and CDR2: GTSNPN, SVGIG (reference sequence). Trimming removed 1 base at V and 0 bases at J, with 10 bases between. The CDR3 extends over 14 amino acids.

In its sample, this clonotype was seen many times. The chain couples TRBV7-2 to TRBJ2-1; D is possibly TRBD2 (6 bases). CDR1 and CDR2 (germline): SGHTA, FQGNSA. This CDR3 has 13 residues. V gave up 5 bases and J gave up 7 bases, with 12 bases separating them. CDR3 residues: CASSQSSGNEQFF. The DNA for the CDR3 is TGTGCCAGCAGCCAATCGAGCGGGAATGAGCAGTTCTTC.

The chain links TRBV20-1 to TRBJ2-3; TRBD1 aligns across 12 bases. Germline loops: CDR1 DFQATT, CDR2 SNEGSKA (reference sequence). The CDR3 extends over 14 amino acids. V gave up 6 bases and J gave up 5 bases; unmatched junction bases: 6. The CDR3 coding sequence is TGCAGTGCACGGGACAGGGGGCGCGGAGATACGCAGTATTTT. Translation: CSARDRGRGDTQYF.

This clonotype showed up just once. The chain has TRBV28 and TRBJ1-6; no firm D call. V lost 5 bases to trimming and J lost 14 bases, with 19 bases between them. This CDR3 has 14 amino acids. Germline loops: CDR1 MDHEN, CDR2 SYDVKM. The CDR3 DNA reads as TGTGCCAGCAGTCCACAAGGAGAGGGAAGGGCCCTCCACTTT. It is translated as CASSPQGEGRALHF.

This clonotype was counted at least ten times. This rearrangement joins TRBV7-2 to TRBJ1-5, with 7 bases lining up with TRBD1. The V segment lost 4 bases and the J segment 7 bases; nucleotides outside the gene matches: 13. The CDR3 is 16 residues long. Germline V lookup: CDR1 SGHTA, CDR2 FQGNSA. The CDR3 reads CASSSGKTGSGQPQHF. CDR3 bases: TGTGCCAGCAGCTCCGGCAAGACAGGGTCGGGCCAGCCCCAGCATTTT.

The chain joins TRBV15 to TRBJ1-1, with 12 bases identical to TRBD1. J gave up 4 bases and V 5 bases, and 5 bases lay outside the gene matches. The CDR3 length is 15 residues. Germline lookup yields CDR1 LNHNV and CDR2 YYDKDF (reference sequence). The CDR3 DNA is TGTGCCACCAGCCGGGACAGGGGGCGAGTCACTGAAGCTTTCTTT. This encodes CATSRDRGRVTEAFF.

Many counts were recorded for this clonotype. The chain couples TRBV25-1 to TRBJ1-5; a weak D match, TRBD1 (6 bases). V lost 6 bases to trimming and J lost 1 base, with 25 bases between them. The germline V gene has CDR1 MGHDK and CDR2 SYGVNS. This CDR3 spans 19 amino acids. CDR3 amino acids: CASRAMDRSAFGSNQPQHF. CDR3 bases: TGTGCCAGCAGGGCGATGGACAGAAGTGCATTTGGCAGCAATCAGCCCCAGCATTTT.

The chain joins TRBV14 to TRBJ2-1; 11 bases line up with TRBD2. This CDR3 has 16 residues. Germline V lookup: CDR1 SGHDN, CDR2 FVKESK. V dropped 3 bases and J dropped 4; count of bases not matched to a gene: 5. The CDR3 sequence is CASSQLGLAVYNEQFF. The CDR3 nucleotides read TGTGCCAGCAGCCAGTTGGGACTAGCGGTTTACAATGAGCAGTTCTTC.

The table lists this clonotype with a few counts. The rearrangement uses TRBV6-8 and TRBJ2-1, with 14 bases matching TRBD2. This CDR3 region has 15 residues. Germline V gene lookup returns CDR1 MNHGY and CDR2 SAAAGT. J lost 12 bases, V lost 5 bases, and 9 bases had no gene match. This chain's CDR3 is CASSTGTSGGGGQFF. DNA for the CDR3: TGTGCCAGCAGTACCGGGACTAGCGGGGGTGGGGGGCAGTTCTTC.

This clonotype appeared a few times. The chain joins TRBV18 to TRBJ1-5; D gene uncertain. This CDR3 is 15 amino acids long. CDR1 is KGHSH and CDR2 is LQKENI in the germline V gene. The germline V and J ends were trimmed by 3 bases and 2 bases, with 11 bases remaining between them. CDR3 in DNA: TGTGCCAGCTCACCGGCGTGGGGTGGCAATCAGCCCCAGCATTTT. Its translation: CASSPAWGGNQPQHF. The complete variable domain, with remaining parts taken from reference TRBV18 and TRBJ1-5, reads NAGVMQNPRHLVRRRGQEARLRCSPMKGHSHVYWYRQLPEEGLKFMVYLQKENIIDESGMPKERFSAEFPKEGPSILRIQQVVRGDSAAYFCASSPAWGGNQPQHFGDGTRLSIL.

This clonotype came up many times. The rearrangement joins TRBV7-2 to TRBJ2-5; D is uncertain. V gave up 2 bases and J gave up 5 bases, with 3 bases separating them. This CDR3 region has 11 residues. The germline V gene encodes CDR1 SGHTA and CDR2 FQGNSA. As DNA, the CDR3 is TGTGCCAGCAGCTTATTTGAGACCCAGTACTTC. It is translated as CASSLFETQYF.

V is TRBV20-1 and J is TRBJ2-7; 11 bases fit TRBD2. V shed 6 bases, J shed 1 base, and the junction held 2 bases outside the gene matches. Germline V CDR1 and CDR2: DFQATT, SNEGSKA (reference sequence). This CDR3 is built from 13 residues. CDR3 DNA: TGCAGTGCGGGGACTAGCGGTTCCTACGAGCAGTACTTC. It translates to CSAGTSGSYEQYF.

A few counts support this clonotype. V and J are TRBV6-6 and TRBJ2-6; 11 bases align to TRBD1. Per germline, CDR1 MNHNY and CDR2 SVGAGI (reference sequence). V gave up 8 bases and J gave up 2 bases; unmatched junction bases: 5. This CDR3 spans 16 amino acids. The CDR3 region has the DNA TGTGCCAGCTTTCCGGGACAGGGGGCTGGGGCCAACGTCCTGACTTTC. It translates to CASFPGQGAGANVLTF.

This clonotype was counted at least ten times. The genes are TRBV7-2 and TRBJ1-1; TRBD1 is a possible D gene (5 bases). V was shortened by 1 base and J by 5 bases, with 14 bases between the two germline ends. Per germline, CDR1 SGHTA and CDR2 FQGNSA. The CDR3 runs to 15 residues. CDR3 sequence (DNA): TGTGCCAGCAGCTTAGGGAGTCAGGGTATTACTGAAGCTTTCTTT. Translated: CASSLGSQGITEAFF.

This clonotype was seen repeatedly, ten times or more. The genes are TRBV7-8 and TRBJ2-3; 8 bases map to TRBD2. The CDR3 totals 16 residues. Trimming cost V 5 bases and J 7 bases; bases outside gene matches: 14. Germline assignment: CDR1 SGHVS and CDR2 FQNEAQ. The CDR3 here is CASSERGGTSRNTQYF. CDR3 nucleotides: TGTGCCAGCAGCGAAAGAGGTGGGACTAGTCGCAATACGCAGTATTTT. The full variable domain, completed using reference TRBV7-8 and TRBJ2-3, is GAGVSQSPRYKVAKRGQDVALRCDPISGHVSLFWYQQALGQGPEFLTYFQNEAQLDKSGLPSDRFFAERPEGSVSTLKIQRTQQEDSAVYLCASSERGGTSRNTQYFGPGTRLTVL.

The chain combines TRBV28 with TRBJ2-7; D possibly matches TRBD1 or TRBD2 (5 bases each). Germline V gene data show CDR1 as MDHEN and CDR2 as SYDVKM. The V end lost 5 bases, the J end lost 7 bases, and 18 bases lay between the germline ends. The CDR3 is made up of 14 amino acids. CDR3 amino acids: CASSGTGYSGEQYF. CDR3 DNA sequence: TGTGCCAGCAGTGGTACAGGTTACTCGGGGGAGCAGTACTTC.

This clonotype was observed at least ten times. The CDR3, as DNA: TGTGCCAGCAGTTTTACGACAAACAGTCACGAGCAGTACTTC. Its protein product is CASSFTTNSHEQYF. This sequence joins TRBV27 and TRBJ2-7; no clear D gene. V lost 3 bases to trimming and J lost 5 bases, with 14 bases between them. CDR1 is MNHEY, CDR2 SMNVEV, per germline (reference sequence). The CDR3 has 14 amino acids.